The clone carrying this T cell receptor (beta chain) appeared many times. These data originate in a study of response to subunit inactivated influenza vaccine. The V gene's germline CDR1 is SGHRS and CDR2 YFSETQ. V gave up 3 bases and J gave up 2 bases, with 8 bases separating them. The CDR3 is 13 amino acids. One entry per CDR3 protein, called by TCRdb with MiXCR from the RT-PCR reads. The data contain 540,000 or so distinct CDR3 sequences, 10% to 15% of them seen just once; the ten biggest clones take up under 15%. The sequence was collected from a man aged 50 to 60 who received an inactivated influenza vaccine. The source material was PBMCs from blood, sampled roughly 45 days after vaccination. The V call is TRBV5-1, the J call TRBJ2-5; no reliable D call. The CDR3 nucleotides are TGCGCCAGCAGCTGGACGGTTCAAGAGACCCAGTACTTC. It specifies CASSWTVQETQYF.